The next 9 T cell receptor beta chains were all read from a single sample in a study of identical twins. TCRdb independently ran MiXCR on the 5' RACE reads; one entry per CDR3 protein. The sample holds under 250,000 distinct CDR3 sequences; about a tenth are singletons and the top ten take approximately 5.1%. The material sequenced was memory (CD45RO+) T cells sorted from blood. These receptors were taken from a woman between 18 and 29 years old in good health.

The chain employs TRBV15 and TRBJ1-5; D possibly corresponds to TRBD1 (6 bases). The CDR3 runs to 16 residues. Trimming removed 2 bases from V and 2 bases from J, with 13 bases in between. Germline loops: CDR1 LNHNV, CDR2 YYDKDF (reference sequence). CDR3 sequence reads: CATSRLQGSGNQPQHF. The CDR3 DNA reads as TGTGCCACCAGCAGATTACAGGGATCCGGCAATCAGCCCCAGCATTTT.

As concerns this clonotype: A much larger clonotype is one base distant, so this may be a read error. The chain has TRBV12-3 or TRBV12-4 and TRBJ2-1; TRBD2 matches 9 bases. The CDR3 runs 16 residues. V lost 5 bases to trimming and J lost 3 bases; unmatched junction nucleotides: 8. CDR3 loop: CASSPSSGALYNEQFF. The DNA for the CDR3 is TGTGCCAGCAGTCCCTCTAGCGGGGCCCTCTACAATGAGCAGTTCTTC.

This clonotype has a count of ten or more. This chain uses TRBV25-1 with TRBJ1-3, with D tentatively TRBD1 (5 bases). CDR1 and CDR2 (germline): MGHDK, SYGVNS. Trimming pared 3 bases from V and 0 bases from J, leaving 6 bases between. This CDR3 has 14 amino acids. CDR3 region: CASSERGSGNTIYF. CDR3 nucleotides: TGTGCCAGCAGTGAGAGGGGCTCTGGAAACACCATATATTTT.

This rearrangement joins TRBV29-1 to TRBJ2-1; D may be TRBD2 (6 bases). Looked up from germline, CDR1 is SQVTM and CDR2 is ANQGSEA. Trimming pared 4 bases from V and 6 bases from J, leaving 13 bases between. The CDR3 runs 13 residues. The CDR3 nucleotides read TGCAGCGTTGGCGGGACCCTAGGCAATGAGCAGTTCTTC. This sequence encodes CSVGGTLGNEQFF.

This clonotype turned up a few times. The chain couples TRBV7-2 to TRBJ2-7; 12 bases match TRBD2. V shed 4 bases and J 6 bases; nucleotides not matched to a gene: 4. Germline V lookup: CDR1 SGHTA, CDR2 FQGNSA. The CDR3 is 14 amino acids. The CDR3 nucleotides read TGTGCCAGCAGCTGGACTAGCGGGATGTCCGAGCAGTACTTC. It specifies CASSWTSGMSEQYF.

The rearrangement links TRBV20-1 to TRBJ2-7, with TRBD2 matching 7 bases. V lost 6 bases, J lost 7 bases, and 6 bases stayed unmatched. The germline CDR1 and CDR2 sequences are DFQATT and SNEGSKA (reference sequence). This CDR3 has 11 residues. The CDR3 here is CSAREVKEQYF. The CDR3 DNA sequence: TGCAGTGCCCGGGAGGTGAAGGAGCAGTACTTC.

This clonotype was counted many times. This chain connects TRBV20-1 to TRBJ2-1; either TRBD1 or TRBD2 may supply D (5 bases each). In germline, CDR1 is DFQATT, CDR2 SNEGSKA (reference sequence). Trimming removed 5 bases from V and 3 bases from J, with 11 bases in between. This CDR3 contains 13 residues. The CDR3 reads CSAPSGGYNEQFF. CDR3 in DNA: TGCAGTGCTCCTTCTGGGGGCTACAATGAGCAGTTCTTC.

Of note for this clonotype: A junction boundary mismatches the germline segment, possibly from a read error. This chain's CDR3 is CASCLTSGGTLRRTDTQYF. Written as DNA, the CDR3 is TGCGCCAGCTGCTTAACTAGCGGGGGGACCCTCCGTCGCACAGATACGCAGTATTTT. This chain links TRBV5-1 with TRBJ2-3, with TRBD2 identical over 12 bases. The CDR3 sequence is 19 residues long. Germline lookup yields CDR1 SGHRS and CDR2 YFSETQ.

CDR3 sequence reads: CASNSRPGNSPLHF. CDR3 nucleotides: TGTGCCAGCAACTCCCGACCCGGGAATTCACCCCTCCACTTT. This chain connects TRBV13 to TRBJ1-6, with unresolved D. The CDR3 is 14 residues long. V was pared by 7 bases and J by 7 bases, with 14 bases between. Per germline, CDR1 PRHDT and CDR2 FYEKMQ (reference sequence).